Listed below are T cell receptor beta chains from one sample, sequenced in a study of CD8+CD57+ T cells in acquired aplastic anemia. TCRdb re-derived calls from the reads in MiXCR, one entry per CDR3 protein. The sample contains just over 150,000 distinct CDR3 sequences, around 48% of which appear only once. Sequencing was carried out using sorted CD4+, CD8+, or CD8+CD57+ T cells (not recorded which) from PBMCs. Receptors originate from a human donor with aplastic anemia. CDR3s include the opening cysteine and the closing phenylalanine or tryptophan. A D gene is named only where the DNA matches it firmly. The size entry is marked missing in some rows and otherwise reads once, few, many or a size class.

TRBV28,NA,NA,14,TRBJ2-5,TGTGCCAGCATACCTGGGGCAGGGCAAGAGACCCAGTACTTC,CASIPGAGQETQYF
TRBV10-3,NA,few,14,TRBJ1-5,TGTGCCATCAGTCCAGGGCAAAACGGGCAGCCCCAGCATTTT,CAISPGQNGQPQHF
TRBV10-3,NA,NA,15,TRBJ2-6,TGTGCCATCAGTGAGACAGCCTCTGGGGCCAACGTCCTGACTTTC,CAISETASGANVLTF
TRBV7-3,NA,NA,13,TRBJ1-6,TGTGCCAGCAGCTTTTCCCTTAAATCACCCCTCCACTTT,CASSFSLKSPLHF
TRBV7-2,NA,NA,12,TRBJ1-1,TGTGCCAGCAGTAGGGCGAACACTGAAGCTTTCTTT,CASSRANTEAFF
TRBV20-1,NA,NA,11,TRBJ2-3,TGCAGTGCTCACTTAGGGGATACGCAGTATTTT,CSAHLGDTQYF
TRBV24-1,NA,NA,13,TRBJ2-7,TGTGCCACCGCCGGGACGGACTCCTACGAGCAGTACTTC,CATAGTDSYEQYF
TRBV10-2,TRBD1,NA,15,TRBJ1-1,TGCGCCAGCAGTGGGACAGGGGGAAGAAACACTGAAGCTTTCTTT,CASSGTGGRNTEAFF
TRBV14,TRBD2,few,15,TRBJ2-1,TGTGCCAGCAGCCGCTCCGGGACTAGAAAAAATGAGCAGTTCTTC,CASSRSGTRKNEQFF
TRBV9,NA,many,14,TRBJ1-1,TGTGCCAGCAGCGGAGGGGACACTAACACTGAAGCTTTCTTT,CASSGGDTNTEAFF
TRBV19,NA,many,13,TRBJ2-7,TGTGCCAGTAGTATCAACTCAAACTACGAGCAGTACTTC,CASSINSNYEQYF
TRBV7-9,NA,many,11,TRBJ1-1,TGTGCCAGCAGCTTTGAGTATGAAGCTTTCTTT,CASSFEYEAFF
TRBV6-5,TRBD1,many,14,TRBJ1-2,TGTGCCAGCAGTTACTCGGGACAGGGGAACGGCTACACCTTC,CASSYSGQGNGYTF
TRBV12-3/TRBV12-4,TRBD2,few,14,TRBJ2-7,TGTGCCAGCAGGTTACCGGGACTAGGTAGCGAGCAGTACTTC,CASRLPGLGSEQYF
TRBV10-3,TRBD1,NA,16,TRBJ2-1,TGTGCCATCAGTGAGGCCCCAGCACAGGGGCAACGTGAGCAGTTCTTC,CAISEAPAQGQREQFF
TRBV5-1,NA,many,14,TRBJ1-1,TGCGCCAGCAGCTTGGGGGGAATGAACACTGAAGCTTTCTTT,CASSLGGMNTEAFF
TRBV6-4,TRBD2,many,16,TRBJ2-3,TGTGCCAGCAGTGACTCCGGCGGGAGCGGCACAGATACGCAGTATTTT,CASSDSGGSGTDTQYF